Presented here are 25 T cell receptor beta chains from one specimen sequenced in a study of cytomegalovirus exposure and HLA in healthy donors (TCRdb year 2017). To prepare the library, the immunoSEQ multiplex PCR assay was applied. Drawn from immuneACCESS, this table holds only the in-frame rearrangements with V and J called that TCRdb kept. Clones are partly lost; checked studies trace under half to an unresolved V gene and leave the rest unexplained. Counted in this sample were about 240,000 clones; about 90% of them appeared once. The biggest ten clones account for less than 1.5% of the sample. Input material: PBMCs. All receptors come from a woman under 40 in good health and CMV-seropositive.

The CDR3 reads CASSSGLANHEQYF. CDR3 coding DNA: TGTGCCAGCAGCTCGGGACTAGCAAACCACGAGCAGTACTTC. The rearrangement uses TRBV5-6 and TRBJ2-7; 9 positions agree with TRBD2. CDR1 and CDR2 from the germline V gene are SGHDT and YYEEEE. There are 14 residues in the CDR3. The V gene end was trimmed by 3 bases and the J gene end by 5 bases; junction bases not matched to a gene: 6.

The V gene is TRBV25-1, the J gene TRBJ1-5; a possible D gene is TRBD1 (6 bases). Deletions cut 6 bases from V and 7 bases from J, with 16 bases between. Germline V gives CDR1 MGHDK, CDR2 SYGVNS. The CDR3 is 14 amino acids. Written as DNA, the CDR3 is TGTGCCAGCAGGGGGGGGGCGGGTACGCAGCCCCAGCATTTT. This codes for CASRGGAGTQPQHF.

The CDR3 sequence: CASSYRGLAGGMDTQYF. The CDR3 bases are TGTGCCAGCAGTTATCGCGGCCTAGCGGGAGGTATGGATACGCAGTATTTT. J is TRBJ2-3 and V is TRBV27, with 11 bases lining up with TRBD2. Per germline, CDR1 MNHEY and CDR2 SMNVEV (reference sequence). V dropped 4 bases and J dropped 6; count of bases not matched to a gene: 12. The length of the CDR3 is 17 residues.

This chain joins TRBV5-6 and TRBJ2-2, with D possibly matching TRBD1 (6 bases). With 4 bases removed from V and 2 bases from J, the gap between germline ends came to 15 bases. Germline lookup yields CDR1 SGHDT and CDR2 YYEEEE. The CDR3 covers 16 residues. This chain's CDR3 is CASSLGSGANTGELFF. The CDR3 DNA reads TGTGCCAGCAGCCTGGGGTCAGGGGCTAACACCGGGGAGCTGTTTTTT.

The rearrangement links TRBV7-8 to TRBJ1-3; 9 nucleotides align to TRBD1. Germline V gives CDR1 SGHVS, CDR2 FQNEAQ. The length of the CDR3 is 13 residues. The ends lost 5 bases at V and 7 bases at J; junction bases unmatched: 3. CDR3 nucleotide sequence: TGTGCCAGCAGCATAGACAGGGGGAACACCATATATTTT. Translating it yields CASSIDRGNTIYF.

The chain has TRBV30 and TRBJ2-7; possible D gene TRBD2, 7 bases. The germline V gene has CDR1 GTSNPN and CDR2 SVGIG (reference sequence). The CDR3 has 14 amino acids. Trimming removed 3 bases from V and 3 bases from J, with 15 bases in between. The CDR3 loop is CAWSRGGALYEQYF. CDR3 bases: TGTGCCTGGAGCAGGGGAGGGGCCCTCTACGAGCAGTACTTC.

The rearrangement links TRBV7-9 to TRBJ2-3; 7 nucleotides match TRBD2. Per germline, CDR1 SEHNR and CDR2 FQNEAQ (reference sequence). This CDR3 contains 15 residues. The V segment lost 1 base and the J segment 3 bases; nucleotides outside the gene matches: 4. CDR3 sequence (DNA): TGTGCCAGCAGCTTAGTGGCGGGAGTTACAGATACGCAGTATTTT. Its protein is CASSLVAGVTDTQYF.

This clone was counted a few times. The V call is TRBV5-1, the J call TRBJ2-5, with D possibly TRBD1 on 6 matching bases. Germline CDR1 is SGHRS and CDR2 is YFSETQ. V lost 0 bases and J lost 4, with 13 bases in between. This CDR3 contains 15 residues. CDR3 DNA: TGCGCCAGCAGCTTGGGGCAGGGGATGGGAGAGACCCAGTACTTC. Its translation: CASSLGQGMGETQYF. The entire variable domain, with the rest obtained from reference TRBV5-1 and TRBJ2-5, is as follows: KAGVTQTPRYLIKTRGQQVTLSCSPISGHRSVSWYQQTPGQGLQFLFEYFSETQRNKGNFPGRFSGRQFSNSRSEMNVSTLELGDSALYLCASSLGQGMGETQYFGPGTRLLVL.

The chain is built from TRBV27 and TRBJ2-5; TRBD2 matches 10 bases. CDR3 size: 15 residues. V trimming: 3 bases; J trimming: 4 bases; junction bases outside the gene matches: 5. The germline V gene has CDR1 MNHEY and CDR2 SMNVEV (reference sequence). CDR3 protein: CASSFASGSRETQYF. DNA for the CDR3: TGTGCCAGCAGTTTCGCTAGCGGGAGTCGAGAGACCCAGTACTTC.

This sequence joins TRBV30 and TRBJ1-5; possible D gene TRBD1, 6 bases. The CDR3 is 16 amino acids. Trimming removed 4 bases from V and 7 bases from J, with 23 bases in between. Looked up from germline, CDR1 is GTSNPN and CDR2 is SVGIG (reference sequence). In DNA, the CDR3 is TGTGCCTGGAATCCGCAGGGGAAAGGGGCTAGGCAGCCCCAGCATTTT. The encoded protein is CAWNPQGKGARQPQHF.

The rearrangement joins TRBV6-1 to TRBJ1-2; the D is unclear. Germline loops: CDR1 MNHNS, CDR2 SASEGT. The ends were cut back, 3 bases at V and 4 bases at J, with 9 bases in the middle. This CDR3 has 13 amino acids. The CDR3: CASSEMAVYGYTF. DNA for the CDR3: TGTGCCAGCAGTGAGATGGCAGTCTATGGCTACACCTTC.

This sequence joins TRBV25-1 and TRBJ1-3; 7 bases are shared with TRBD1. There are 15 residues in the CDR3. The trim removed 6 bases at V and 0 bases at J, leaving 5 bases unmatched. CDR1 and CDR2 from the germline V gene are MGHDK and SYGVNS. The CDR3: CASSKGQTSGNTIYF. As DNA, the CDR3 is TGTGCCAGCAGCAAGGGACAGACCTCTGGAAACACCATATATTTT.

The CDR3 sequence: CASSSGVSYEQYF. The CDR3 coding sequence is TGTGCCAGTAGTAGCGGGGTGAGTTACGAGCAGTACTTC. V usage is TRBV19 and J usage is TRBJ2-7, with D possibly being TRBD2 (6 bases). The ends were cut back, 4 bases at V and 4 bases at J, with 11 bases in the middle. In germline, CDR1 is LNHDA, CDR2 SQIVND (reference sequence). The CDR3 sequence is 13 residues long. Full variable domain (rest looked up from reference TRBV19 and TRBJ2-7): DGGITQSPKYLFRKEGQNVTLSCEQNLNHDAMYWYRQDPGQGLRLIYYSQIVNDFQKGDIAEGYSVSREKKESFPLTVTSAQKNPTAFYLCASSSGVSYEQYFGPGTRLTVT.

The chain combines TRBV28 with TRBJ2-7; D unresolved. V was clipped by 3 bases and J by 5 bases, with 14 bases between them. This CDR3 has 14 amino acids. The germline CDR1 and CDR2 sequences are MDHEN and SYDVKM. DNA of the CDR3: TGTGCCAGCAGTTTTGAGCGAGTCGTCGACGAGCAGTACTTC. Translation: CASSFERVVDEQYF.

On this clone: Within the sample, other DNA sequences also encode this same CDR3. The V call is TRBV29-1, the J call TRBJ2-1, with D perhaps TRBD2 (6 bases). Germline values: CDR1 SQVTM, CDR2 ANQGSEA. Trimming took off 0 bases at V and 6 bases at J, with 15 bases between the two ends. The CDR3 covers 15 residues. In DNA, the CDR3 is TGCAGCGTTGAAGATCGGGGGACGGGGCTCAATGAGCAGTTCTTC. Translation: CSVEDRGTGLNEQFF.

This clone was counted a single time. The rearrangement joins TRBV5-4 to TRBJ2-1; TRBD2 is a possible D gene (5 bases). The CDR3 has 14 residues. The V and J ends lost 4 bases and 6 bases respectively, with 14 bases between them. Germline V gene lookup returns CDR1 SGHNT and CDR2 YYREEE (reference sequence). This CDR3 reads CASSGRERSNEQFF. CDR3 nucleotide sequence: TGTGCCAGCAGCGGTAGGGAGCGAAGCAATGAGCAGTTCTTC.

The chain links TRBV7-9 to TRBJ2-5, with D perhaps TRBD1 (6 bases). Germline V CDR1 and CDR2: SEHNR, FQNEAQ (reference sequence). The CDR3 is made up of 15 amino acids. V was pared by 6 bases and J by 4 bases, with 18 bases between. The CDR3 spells CASSPATGYRETQYF. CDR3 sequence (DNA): TGTGCCAGCAGTCCTGCGACAGGATATCGAGAGACCCAGTACTTC.

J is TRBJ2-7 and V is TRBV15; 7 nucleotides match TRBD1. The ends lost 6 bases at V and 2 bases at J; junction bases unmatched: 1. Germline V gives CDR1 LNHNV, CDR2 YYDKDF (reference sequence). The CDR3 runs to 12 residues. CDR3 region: CATSQGAYEQYF. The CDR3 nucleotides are TGTGCCACCAGTCAGGGGGCCTACGAGCAGTACTTC.

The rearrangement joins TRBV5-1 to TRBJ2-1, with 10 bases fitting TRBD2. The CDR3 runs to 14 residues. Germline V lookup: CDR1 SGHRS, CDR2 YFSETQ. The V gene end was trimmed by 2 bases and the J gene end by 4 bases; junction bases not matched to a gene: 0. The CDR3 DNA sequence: TGCGCCAGCAGCTTACTAGCGGGGTACAATGAGCAGTTCTTC. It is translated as CASSLLAGYNEQFF.

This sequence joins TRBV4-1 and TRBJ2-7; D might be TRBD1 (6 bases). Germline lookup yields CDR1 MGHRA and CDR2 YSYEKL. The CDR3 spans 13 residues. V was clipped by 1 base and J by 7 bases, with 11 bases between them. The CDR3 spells CASSQVAQGEQYF. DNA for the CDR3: TGCGCCAGCAGCCAAGTAGCACAGGGAGAGCAGTACTTC.

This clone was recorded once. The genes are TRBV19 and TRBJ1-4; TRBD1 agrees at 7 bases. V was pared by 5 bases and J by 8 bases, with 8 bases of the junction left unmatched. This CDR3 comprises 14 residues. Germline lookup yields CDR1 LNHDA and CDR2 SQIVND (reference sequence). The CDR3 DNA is TGTGCCAGTAGTTTGACAGGGTTAGACGAAAAACTGTTTTTT. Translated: CASSLTGLDEKLFF.

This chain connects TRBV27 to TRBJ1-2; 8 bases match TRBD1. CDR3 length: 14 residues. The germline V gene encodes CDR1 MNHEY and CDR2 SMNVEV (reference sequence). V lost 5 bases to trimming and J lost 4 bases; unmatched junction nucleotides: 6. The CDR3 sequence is CASSRAGGVYGYTF. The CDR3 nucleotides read TGTGCCAGCAGTCGGGCAGGGGGCGTCTATGGCTACACCTTC.

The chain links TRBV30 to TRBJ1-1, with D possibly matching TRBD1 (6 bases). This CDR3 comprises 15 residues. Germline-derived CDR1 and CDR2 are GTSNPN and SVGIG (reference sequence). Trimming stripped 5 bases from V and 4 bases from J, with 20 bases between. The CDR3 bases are TGTGCCTGGGGGCGGGGGGCGCGGGGAGCCACTGAAGCTTTCTTT. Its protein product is CAWGRGARGATEAFF.

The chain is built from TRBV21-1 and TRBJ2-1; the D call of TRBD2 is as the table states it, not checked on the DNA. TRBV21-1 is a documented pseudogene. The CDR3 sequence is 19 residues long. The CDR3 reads CASSNWGTSGRIVCDEQFF. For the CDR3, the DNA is TGTGCCAGCAGCAATTGGGGGACTAGCGGGAGAATCGTCTGCGATGAGCAGTTCTTC.

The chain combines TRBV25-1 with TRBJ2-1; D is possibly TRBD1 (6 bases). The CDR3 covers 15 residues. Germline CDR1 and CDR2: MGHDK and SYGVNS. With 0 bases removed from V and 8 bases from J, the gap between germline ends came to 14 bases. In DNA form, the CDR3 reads TGTGCCAGCAGTGAATATTTCCAGGGGTACGATGAGCAGTTCTTC. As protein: CASSEYFQGYDEQFF.